This TCR beta chain is drawn from a study of T cell responses to AZD1222 COVID-19 vaccine. Broader study findings: Samples come after the peak T cell response, not at day 14. CD4 TCRs linked to vaccination spanned spike, dominating at 160-218 and 743-854.

With regard to this clone: Its specificity is not known. At the DNA level, this CDR3 is encoded by other sequences in the same sample as well.

Clones were read by immunoSEQ multiplex PCR, and TCRdb kept only the in-frame ones, dropping some. This sample yields some 180,000 clones, of which around 88% are seen a single time; around 1% belongs to the top ten. The CDR3 totals 14 residues. Trimming shortened V by 4 bases and J by 1 base, and 10 bases separated the two germline ends. The germline V gene encodes CDR1 SGHTA and CDR2 FQGNSA. Pooled in the analysis were second doses at about 4 or about 12 weeks. This material consisted of peripheral blood, taken 28 days after the second AZD1222 dose. This sequence was found in an adult who received the AZD1222 COVID-19 vaccine. The chain recombines TRBV7-2 with TRBJ1-1; D might be TRBD1 (6 bases). This CDR3 reads CASSSQGGNTEAFF. The CDR3 coding sequence is TGTGCCAGCAGCTCACAGGGTGGGAACACTGAAGCTTTCTTT.